One and the same sample provided the 20 T cell receptor beta chains below, sequenced in a study of graft-versus-host responses after intestinal transplantation. The method was immunoSEQ multiplex PCR; TCRdb's version includes in-frame clones alone and lacks a portion of them. The repertoire has about 19,000 clones, approximately 80% of them found once; the top ten carry less than 2%. The source material was PBMCs, sampled 14 days after transplant. The receptors derive from a human patient who received an intestinal transplant, so some T cells may come from the graft donor.

This chain uses TRBV2 with TRBJ2-5; 7 bases map to TRBD2. V shed 2 bases, J shed 1 base, and the junction held 7 bases outside the gene matches. Germline V gene sequence: CDR1 SNHLY, CDR2 FYNNEI. The CDR3 has 16 residues. CDR3 DNA sequence: TGTGCCAGCAGTGAATGGGCTAGCGGACTCCAAGAGACCCAGTACTTC. Its protein is CASSEWASGLQETQYF.

The rearrangement links TRBV7-3 to TRBJ1-1; D perhaps matches TRBD1 (5 bases). CDR1 is SGHTA and CDR2 is FQGTGA in the germline V gene. V was pared by 2 bases and J by 10 bases, with 5 bases between. The length of the CDR3 is 10 residues. The DNA of the CDR3 is TGTGCCAGCAGCTTACAGGGAGCTTTCTTT. Protein: CASSLQGAFF.

The V and J genes are TRBV7-9 and TRBJ2-2; D is unresolved. Germline lookup yields CDR1 SEHNR and CDR2 FQNEAQ (reference sequence). The CDR3 runs 16 residues. Trimming took 0 bases from V and 2 from J, leaving 10 bases between them. The CDR3 DNA is TGTGCCAGCAGCTTAGCCCCGGGTTTAAACACCGGGGAGCTGTTTTTT. Its protein is CASSLAPGLNTGELFF.

J is TRBJ1-2 and V is TRBV14; D gene uncertain. Germline assignment: CDR1 SGHDN and CDR2 FVKESK. The CDR3 extends over 12 amino acids. Trimming pared 4 bases from V and 8 bases from J, leaving 11 bases between. The CDR3 loop reads CASSPSGYGYTF. CDR3 DNA: TGTGCCAGCAGCCCCTCGGGATACGGCTACACCTTC.

This sequence joins TRBV5-1 and TRBJ2-7; TRBD1 matches 11 bases. Germline lookup yields CDR1 SGHRS and CDR2 YFSETQ. The V and J ends lost 2 bases and 3 bases, in that order; junction bases with no gene match: 1. The CDR3 length is 14 residues. Here the CDR3 reads CASSFGTGGYEQYF. CDR3 sequence (DNA): TGCGCCAGCAGCTTCGGGACAGGGGGCTACGAGCAGTACTTC. Together with reference TRBV5-1 and TRBJ2-7, the CDR3 gives the full variable domain: KAGVTQTPRYLIKTRGQQVTLSCSPISGHRSVSWYQQTPGQGLQFLFEYFSETQRNKGNFPGRFSGRQFSNSRSEMNVSTLELGDSALYLCASSFGTGGYEQYFGPGTRLTVT.

The J gene is TRBJ2-5, the V gene TRBV5-5; 7 bases align to TRBD1. With V trimmed by 1 base and J by 5 bases, 8 bases remained unmatched. The CDR3 loop spans 15 amino acids. Germline V gene lookup returns CDR1 SGHKS and CDR2 YYEKEE (reference sequence). CDR3 coding DNA: TGTGCCAGCAGCTTGTCATCCAGGGGGATCGAGACCCAGTACTTC. Translation gives CASSLSSRGIETQYF.

This clone was observed a single time. The rearrangement joins TRBV15 to TRBJ2-7, with 10 positions matching TRBD2. Unmatched junction bases numbered 10, after V lost 3 bases and J lost 5 bases. Germline V gene sequence: CDR1 LNHNV, CDR2 YYDKDF (reference sequence). CDR3 size: 16 residues. The chain's CDR3 is CATSSHERGGRDEQYF. CDR3 bases: TGTGCCACCAGCAGCCACGAGCGGGGGGGCCGGGACGAGCAGTACTTC.

This rearrangement joins TRBV6-1 to TRBJ1-1; TRBD1 is a possible D gene (6 bases). Germline CDR1 MNHNS, CDR2 SASEGT. V was cut by 2 bases and J by 4 bases, with 14 bases left in between. The CDR3 sequence is 15 residues long. In nucleotides, the CDR3 is TGTGCCAGCAGTGAAAGGGCGCAGGGGCTCACTGAAGCTTTCTTT. Its protein is CASSERAQGLTEAFF.

Comment on this clone: This specimen includes other DNA sequences encoding the same CDR3. This rearrangement joins TRBV19 to TRBJ2-7; 9 bases are a match to TRBD1. CDR1 LNHDA and CDR2 SQIVND come from the germline V gene (reference sequence). Germline trimming cut 7 bases from V and 1 base from J; bases unmatched to any gene: 8. This CDR3 region has 15 residues. CDR3 sequence reads: CASNPGQGNSYEQYF. The DNA of the CDR3 is TGTGCCAGTAATCCGGGACAGGGTAATTCCTACGAGCAGTACTTC.

The genes are TRBV7-9 and TRBJ2-7; maybe TRBD2 (5 bases). Germline V gene sequence: CDR1 SEHNR, CDR2 FQNEAQ (reference sequence). This CDR3 region has 12 residues. V shed 5 bases and J shed 2 bases, with 7 bases lying between them. In nucleotides, the CDR3 is TGTGCCAGCAGCCCGGGGACCTACGAGCAGTACTTC. Residues: CASSPGTYEQYF.

V and J are TRBV2 and TRBJ2-2; 8 bases agree with TRBD2. Trimming removed 8 bases from V and 8 bases from J; junction bases left unmatched: 13. The CDR3 is 15 amino acids. Germline CDR1 and CDR2: SNHLY and FYNNEI. CDR3 bases: TGTGCCAGCTCAAAGCGGGGGAAGGTCCCAGGGGAGCTGTTTTTT. It translates to CASSKRGKVPGELFF.

The chain uses TRBV18 and TRBJ2-1; 8 bases match TRBD2. The V and J ends lost 3 bases and 2 bases, in that order; junction bases with no gene match: 12. Germline lookup yields CDR1 KGHSH and CDR2 LQKENI. The CDR3 is 18 amino acids. CDR3 nucleotides: TGTGCCAGCTCACCTCTTAATACCGGGAGGGTAACCTACAATGAGCAGTTCTTC. Protein: CASSPLNTGRVTYNEQFF.

J is TRBJ2-1 and V is TRBV25-1, with a weak D call TRBD2 (5 bases). Trimming shortened V by 2 bases and J by 8 bases, and 10 bases separated the two germline ends. CDR3 length: 13 residues. CDR1 and CDR2 from the germline V gene are MGHDK and SYGVNS. CDR3 sequence: CASSERSGDEQFF. CDR3 bases: TGTGCCAGCAGTGAACGGTCCGGGGATGAGCAGTTCTTC.

This sequence joins TRBV2 and TRBJ2-7; D remains ambiguous. V lost 4 bases to trimming and J lost 4 bases, with 8 bases between them. Germline V lookup: CDR1 SNHLY, CDR2 FYNNEI. This CDR3 has 12 residues. The CDR3 DNA sequence: TGTGCCAGCAGTGGGGCGGAGTACGAGCAGTACTTC. Encoded protein: CASSGAEYEQYF.

This chain joins TRBV19 and TRBJ1-1, with D unresolved. Germline CDR1 is LNHDA and CDR2 is SQIVND (reference sequence). Trimming shortened V by 3 bases and J by 1 base, and 9 bases separated the two germline ends. The CDR3 length is 14 residues. CDR3 in amino acids: CASSMAAWNTEAFF. CDR3 in DNA: TGTGCCAGTAGTATGGCTGCTTGGAACACTGAAGCTTTCTTT.

The gene calls are TRBV9 and TRBJ1-1; tentative D call: TRBD1 (5 bases). With 0 bases removed from V and 2 bases from J, the gap between germline ends came to 8 bases. This CDR3 spans 14 amino acids. From germline, CDR1 is SGDLS and CDR2 YYNGEE. This CDR3 reads CASSVEGVNTEAFF. The CDR3 coding sequence is TGTGCCAGCAGCGTAGAAGGGGTAAACACTGAAGCTTTCTTT.

The chain uses TRBV5-6 and TRBJ2-3; 10 bases are a match to TRBD2. From germline, CDR1 is SGHDT and CDR2 YYEEEE. This CDR3 region has 17 residues. The trim removed 2 bases at V and 0 bases at J, leaving 6 bases unmatched. CDR3 sequence reads: CASSFPLAGASTDTQYF. For the CDR3, the DNA is TGTGCCAGCAGCTTCCCTCTAGCGGGAGCTAGCACAGATACGCAGTATTTT. Full variable domain (remainder filled in from reference TRBV5-6 and TRBJ2-3): DAGVTQSPTHLIKTRGQQVTLRCSPKSGHDTVSWYQQALGQGPQFIFQYYEEEERQRGNFPDRFSGHQFPNYSSELNVNALLLGDSALYLCASSFPLAGASTDTQYFGPGTRLTVL.

This clone was observed a handful of times. CDR3 sequence reads: CASSLTSGPVEGEQYF. CDR3 DNA: TGTGCCAGCAGTTTAACTAGCGGGCCCGTAGAGGGGGAGCAGTACTTC. The chain links TRBV27 to TRBJ2-7; 9 positions agree with TRBD2. With V trimmed by 2 bases and J by 7 bases, 12 bases remained unmatched. The CDR3 has 16 amino acids. Looked up from germline, CDR1 is MNHEY and CDR2 is SMNVEV (reference sequence).

This clone was detected once. This chain joins TRBV28 and TRBJ2-3; unclear D gene. The CDR3 has 12 amino acids. The germline V and J ends were trimmed by 6 bases and 1 base, with 5 bases remaining between them. The germline V gene has CDR1 MDHEN and CDR2 SYDVKM. The CDR3 sequence is CASRTGTDTQYF. CDR3 bases: TGTGCCAGCAGGACCGGCACAGATACGCAGTATTTT.

V is TRBV29-1 and J is TRBJ2-3; tentative D call: TRBD1 (5 bases). Germline assignment: CDR1 SQVTM and CDR2 ANQGSEA. The V and J ends lost 5 bases and 3 bases respectively, with 9 bases between them. The CDR3 runs to 12 residues. The CDR3 protein is CSVSGLTDTQYF. The CDR3 nucleotides are TGCAGCGTTTCAGGGCTGACAGATACGCAGTATTTT.